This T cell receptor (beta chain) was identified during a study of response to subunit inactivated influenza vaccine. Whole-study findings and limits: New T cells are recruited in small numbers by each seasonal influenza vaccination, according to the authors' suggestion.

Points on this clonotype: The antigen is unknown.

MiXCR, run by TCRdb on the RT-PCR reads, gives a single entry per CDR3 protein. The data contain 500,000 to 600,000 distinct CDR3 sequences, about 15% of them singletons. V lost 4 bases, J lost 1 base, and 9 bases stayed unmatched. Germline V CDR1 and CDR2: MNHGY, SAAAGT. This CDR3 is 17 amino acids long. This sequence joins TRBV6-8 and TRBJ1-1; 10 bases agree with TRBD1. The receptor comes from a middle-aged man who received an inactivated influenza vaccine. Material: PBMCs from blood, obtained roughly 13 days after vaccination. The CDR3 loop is CASSLRPGTGENTEAFF. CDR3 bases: TGTGCCAGCAGTTTACGCCCGGGGACAGGGGAGAACACTGAAGCTTTCTTT.